This T cell receptor (beta chain) is drawn from a study of blood T cells in healthy people across ages. Alongside a J-beta primer mix, a sample-barcoded 5' primer served in a second PCR lasting about 7 to 11 cycles. TCRdb re-called the 5' RACE reads with MiXCR, one entry per CDR3 protein. Of approximately 880,000 distinct CDR3 sequences listed, roughly 50% are singletons. This clonotype came up a few times. Its antigen is still unknown. The study, taken as a whole, reports: Lack of knowledge of donor CMV status possibly confounded expanded clonotype changes. Significant beta diversity loss was already apparent by age around 40, declining roughly linearly.

This CDR3 region has 13 residues. V was clipped by 10 bases and J by 7 bases; unmatched bases: 6. Germline-derived CDR1 and CDR2 are LNHDA and SQIVND (reference sequence). Every donor gave roughly 9.6 milliliters of peripheral blood. V and J are TRBV19 and TRBJ1-4; TRBD1 matches at 10 bases. The receptor was isolated from a man aged 30-40 years in good health. The sample consisted of blood. The CDR3 coding sequence is TGTGCCACGGACAGGGGGTACGGTGAAAAACTGTTTTTT. Protein: CATDRGYGEKLFF.